This TCR beta chain was sequenced for a study of CD4 T cells in relation to SARS-CoV-2 and coronaviruses. Study-level findings and limits: Around 62% of donors had memory CD4+ clonotypes crossrecognizing SARS-CoV-2 and common cold coronavirus spike.

Of note for this clone: Its specificity is unknown.

Produced via immunoSEQ multiplex PCR; TCRdb's table is partial and in-frame only. The sample yields some 43,000 clones, around 80% seen once. This CDR3 comprises 14 residues. V gave up 0 bases and J gave up 6 bases; unmatched junction bases: 3. Germline CDR1 and CDR2: SGHRS and YFSETQ. CD4 enrichment then naive enrichment separated naive from memory CD4+ cells. The J gene is TRBJ1-5, the V gene TRBV5-1, with TRBD1 identical over 7 bases. This receptor was identified in an adult with COVID-19. The sample was naive CD4+ T cells from PBMCs, cultured in vitro. Documented subset: naive CD4+ T cells isolated by negative enrichment. The CDR3 reads CASSLDRGGQPQHF. CDR3 sequence (DNA): TGCGCCAGCAGCTTGGACAGGGGAGGTCAGCCCCAGCATTTT.